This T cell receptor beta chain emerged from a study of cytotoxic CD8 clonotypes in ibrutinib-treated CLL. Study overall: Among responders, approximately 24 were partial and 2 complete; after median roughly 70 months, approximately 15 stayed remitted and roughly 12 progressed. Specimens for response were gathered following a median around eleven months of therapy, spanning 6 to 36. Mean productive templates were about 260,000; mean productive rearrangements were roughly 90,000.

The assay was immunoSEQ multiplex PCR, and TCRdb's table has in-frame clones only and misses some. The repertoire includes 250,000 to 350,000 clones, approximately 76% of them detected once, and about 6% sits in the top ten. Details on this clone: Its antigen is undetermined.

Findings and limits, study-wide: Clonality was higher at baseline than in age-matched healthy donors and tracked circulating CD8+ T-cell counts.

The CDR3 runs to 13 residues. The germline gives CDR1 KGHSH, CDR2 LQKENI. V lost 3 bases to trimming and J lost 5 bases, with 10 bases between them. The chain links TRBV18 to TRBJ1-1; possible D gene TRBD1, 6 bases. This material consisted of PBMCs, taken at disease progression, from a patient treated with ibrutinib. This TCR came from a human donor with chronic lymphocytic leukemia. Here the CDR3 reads CASSPKGQTEAFF. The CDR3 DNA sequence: TGTGCCAGCTCACCGAAAGGACAGACTGAAGCTTTCTTT.